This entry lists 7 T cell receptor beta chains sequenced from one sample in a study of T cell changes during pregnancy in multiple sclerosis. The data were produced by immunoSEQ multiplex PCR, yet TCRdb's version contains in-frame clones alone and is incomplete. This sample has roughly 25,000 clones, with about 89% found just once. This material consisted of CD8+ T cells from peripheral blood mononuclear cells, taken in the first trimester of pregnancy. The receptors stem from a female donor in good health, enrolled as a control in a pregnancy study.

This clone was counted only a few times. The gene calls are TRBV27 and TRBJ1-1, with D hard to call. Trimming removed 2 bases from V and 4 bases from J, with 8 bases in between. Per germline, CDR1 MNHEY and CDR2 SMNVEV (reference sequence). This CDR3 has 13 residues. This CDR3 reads CASSLNGLTEAFF. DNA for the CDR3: TGTGCCAGCAGTTTAAATGGGCTCACTGAAGCTTTCTTT.

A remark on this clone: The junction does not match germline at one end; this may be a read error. The CDR3: CASSEIGTGGADTRYF. CDR3 sequence (DNA): TGTGCCAGCAGTGAAATCGGGACAGGTGGGGCAGATACGCGGTATTTT. The chain has TRBV6-4 and TRBJ2-3; 8 bases line up with TRBD1. Per the germline V gene, CDR1 is MRHNA and CDR2 is SNTAGT. The CDR3 is 16 residues long.

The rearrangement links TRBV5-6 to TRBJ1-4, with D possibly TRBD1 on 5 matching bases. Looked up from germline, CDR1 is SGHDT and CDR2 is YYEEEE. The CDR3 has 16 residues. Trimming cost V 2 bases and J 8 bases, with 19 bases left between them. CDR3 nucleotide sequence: TGTGCCAGCAGCTTATCCGGCTGGGGCGGGAGAGAAAAACTGTTTTTT. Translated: CASSLSGWGGREKLFF.

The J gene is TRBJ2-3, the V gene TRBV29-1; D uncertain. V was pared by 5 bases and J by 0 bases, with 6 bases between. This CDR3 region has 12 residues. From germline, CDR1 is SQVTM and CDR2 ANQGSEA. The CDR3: CSVFSSTDTQYF. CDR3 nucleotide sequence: TGCAGCGTTTTCTCTAGCACAGATACGCAGTATTTT.

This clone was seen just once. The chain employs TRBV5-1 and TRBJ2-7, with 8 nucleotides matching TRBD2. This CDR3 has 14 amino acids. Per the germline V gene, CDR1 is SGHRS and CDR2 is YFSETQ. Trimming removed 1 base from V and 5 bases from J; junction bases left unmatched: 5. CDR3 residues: CASSLTGGVDEQYF. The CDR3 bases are TGCGCCAGCAGCTTGACGGGAGGGGTGGACGAGCAGTACTTC.

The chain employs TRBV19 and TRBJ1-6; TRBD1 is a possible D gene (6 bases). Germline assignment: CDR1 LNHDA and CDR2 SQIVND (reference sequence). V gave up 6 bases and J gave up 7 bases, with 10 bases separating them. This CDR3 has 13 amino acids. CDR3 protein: CASSRTENSPLHF. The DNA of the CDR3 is TGTGCCAGTAGCCGGACAGAGAATTCACCCCTCCACTTT.

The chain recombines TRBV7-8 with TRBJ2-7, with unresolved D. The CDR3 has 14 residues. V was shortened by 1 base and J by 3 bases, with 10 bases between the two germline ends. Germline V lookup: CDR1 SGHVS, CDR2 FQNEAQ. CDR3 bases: TGTGCCAGCAGCTTAGATAACCCCTACTACGAGCAGTACTTC. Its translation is CASSLDNPYYEQYF.